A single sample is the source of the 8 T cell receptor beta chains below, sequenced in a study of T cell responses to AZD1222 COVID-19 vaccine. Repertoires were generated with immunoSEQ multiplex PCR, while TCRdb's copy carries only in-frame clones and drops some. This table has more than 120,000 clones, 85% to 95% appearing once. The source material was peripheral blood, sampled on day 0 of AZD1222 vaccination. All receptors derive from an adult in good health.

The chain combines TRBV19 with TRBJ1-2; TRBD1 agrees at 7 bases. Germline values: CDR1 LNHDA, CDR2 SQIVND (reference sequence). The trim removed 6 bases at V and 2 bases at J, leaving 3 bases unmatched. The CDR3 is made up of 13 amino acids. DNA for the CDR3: TGTGCCAGTAGATGGGACAGCAACTATGGCTACACCTTC. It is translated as CASRWDSNYGYTF.

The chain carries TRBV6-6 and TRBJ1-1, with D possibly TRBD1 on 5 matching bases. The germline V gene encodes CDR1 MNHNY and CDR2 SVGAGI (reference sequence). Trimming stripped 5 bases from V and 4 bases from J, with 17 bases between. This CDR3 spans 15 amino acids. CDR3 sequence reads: CASSPGGAGGTEAFF. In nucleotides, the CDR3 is TGTGCCAGCAGTCCAGGAGGGGCGGGAGGCACTGAAGCTTTCTTT.

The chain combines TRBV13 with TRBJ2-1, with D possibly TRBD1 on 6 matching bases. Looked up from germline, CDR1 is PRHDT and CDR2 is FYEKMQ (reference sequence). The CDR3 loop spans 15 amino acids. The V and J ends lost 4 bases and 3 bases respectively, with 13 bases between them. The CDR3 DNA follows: TGTGCCAGCAGCTCCACCAGGGGCAACTACAATGAGCAGTTCTTC. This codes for CASSSTRGNYNEQFF.

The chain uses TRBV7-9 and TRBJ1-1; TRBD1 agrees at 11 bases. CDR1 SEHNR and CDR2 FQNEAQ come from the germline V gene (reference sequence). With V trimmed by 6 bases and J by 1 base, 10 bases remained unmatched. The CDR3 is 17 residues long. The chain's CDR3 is CASSQRTGGKANTEAFF. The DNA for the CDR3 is TGTGCCAGCAGTCAGCGGACAGGGGGCAAAGCGAACACTGAAGCTTTCTTT.

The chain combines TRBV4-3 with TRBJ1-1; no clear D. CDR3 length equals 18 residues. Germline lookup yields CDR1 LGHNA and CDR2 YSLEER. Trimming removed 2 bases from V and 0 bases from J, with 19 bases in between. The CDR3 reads CASSQTVRGGSVNTEAFF. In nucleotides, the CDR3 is TGCGCCAGCAGCCAAACCGTCAGAGGCGGTTCGGTGAACACTGAAGCTTTCTTT.

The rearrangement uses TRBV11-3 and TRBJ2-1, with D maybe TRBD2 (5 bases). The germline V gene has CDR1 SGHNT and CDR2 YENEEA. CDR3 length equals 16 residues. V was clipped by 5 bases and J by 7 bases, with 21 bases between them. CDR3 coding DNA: TGTGCCAGCAGCCCGATGGGAGCGGCCCTGGGTAATGAGCAGTTCTTC. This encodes CASSPMGAALGNEQFF.

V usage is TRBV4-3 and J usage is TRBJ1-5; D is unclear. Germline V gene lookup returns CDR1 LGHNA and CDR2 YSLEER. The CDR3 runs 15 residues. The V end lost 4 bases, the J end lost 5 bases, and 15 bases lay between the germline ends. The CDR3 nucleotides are TGCGCCAGCAGCCCCCTCTTTGGTGGAGATCAGCCCCAGCATTTT. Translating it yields CASSPLFGGDQPQHF.

The CDR3 DNA reads as TGCAGTGCTAGTGGACCGAAGGATTATGGCTACACCTTC. It translates to CSASGPKDYGYTF. The rearrangement links TRBV20-1 to TRBJ1-2, with D unresolved. The CDR3 totals 13 residues. Trimming removed 3 bases at V and 5 bases at J, with 13 bases between. Germline V CDR1 and CDR2: DFQATT, SNEGSKA (reference sequence).